This is a list of T cell receptor beta chains from one sample in a study of T cell changes during pregnancy in multiple sclerosis. The method was immunoSEQ multiplex PCR; TCRdb's version includes in-frame clones alone and lacks a portion of them. The sample has around 78,000 clones, 93% seen once. Source: peripheral blood, taken in the second trimester of pregnancy. The source is a female donor with multiple sclerosis, enrolled in a pregnancy study. Both conserved end residues are part of each CDR3. Each record gives: J gene, clone size, CDR3 length, V gene, D gene, CDR3 DNA, CDR3 protein. A D gene is named only where the DNA matches it firmly. Expanded clones are given a class, and other clones once, few, many or no size at all.

TRBJ2-1 | once | 15 | TRBV27 | TRBD1 | TGTGCCAGCAGCCCCGGGACAGGGGTGTGGGATGAGCAGTTCTTC | CASSPGTGVWDEQFF
TRBJ2-3 | - | 17 | TRBV10-3 | - | TGTGCCATCAGCTCTCAGACCGGCGACAGGCCCACAGATACGCAGTATTTT | CAISSQTGDRPTDTQYF
TRBJ2-5 | - | 16 | TRBV5-1 | TRBD2 | TGCGCCAGCAGCTTGGGGGACCTAGCGGGAGGGGAGACCCAGTACTTC | CASSLGDLAGGETQYF
TRBJ1-6 | - | 15 | TRBV6-1 | - | TGTGCCAGCAGTGAAGGGAGCTCCTATAATTCACCCCTCCACTTT | CASSEGSSYNSPLHF
TRBJ1-2 | once | 16 | TRBV7-2 | - | TGTGCCAGCAGCTTAGAATCAGGGAGGGCGAACTATGGCTACACCTTC | CASSLESGRANYGYTF
TRBJ1-1 | - | 16 | TRBV6-1 | TRBD1 | TGTGCCAGCAGTGACAGCGCCGGGACAGGGGAAACTGAAGCTTTCTTT | CASSDSAGTGETEAFF
TRBJ2-7 | - | 14 | TRBV28 | TRBD2 | TGTGCCAGCAGCGACCTGGGGGGGTTCTACGAGCAGTACTTC | CASSDLGGFYEQYF
TRBJ1-4 | - | 13 | TRBV2 | - | TGTGCCAGTAATGGGCGTACAGGAGATAAACTGTTTTTT | CASNGRTGDKLFF
TRBJ1-2 | once | 13 | TRBV27 | - | TGTGCCAGCAGTTTTTCGGGGGAGCGGGGCTACACCTTC | CASSFSGERGYTF
TRBJ2-3 | - | 18 | TRBV7-9 | TRBD2 | TGTGCCAGCACCTCAAGGCGGGGGGGTGGGGTCTCCACAGATACGCAGTATTTT | CASTSRRGGGVSTDTQYF
TRBJ2-3 | - | 13 | TRBV5-1 | - | TGCGCCAGCAGCTTGGCCTGGCAAAATACGCAGTATTTT | CASSLAWQNTQYF
TRBJ2-5 | once | 12 | TRBV29-1 | - | TGCAGCGCCAGGGACATCCAAGAGACCCAATACTTC | CSARDIQETQYF
TRBJ1-1 | - | 18 | TRBV18 | TRBD1 | TGTGCCAGCTCACCTATCCGACAGGGCGAGATCGCGAACACTGAAGCTTTCTTT | CASSPIRQGEIANTEAFF
TRBJ1-1 | - | 16 | TRBV21-1 | - | TGTGCCAGCAGCATGGAGGAAGGGTCGGTGAACACTGAAGCTTTCTTT | CASSMEEGSVNTEAFF
TRBJ1-6 | - | 14 | TRBV6-1 | TRBD1 | TGTGCCAGCTACGGGACAGGAAGTAATTCACCCCTCCACTTT | CASYGTGSNSPLHF
TRBJ2-2 | - | 15 | TRBV9 | TRBD1 | TGTGCCAGCAGCCGATTCGACAGGGAAACCGGGGAGCTGTTTTTT | CASSRFDRETGELFF
TRBJ2-5 | - | 14 | TRBV18 | TRBD1 | TGTGCCAGCTCCAGGACAGGGCAGAGAGAGACCCAGTACTTC | CASSRTGQRETQYF
TRBJ1-5 | - | 14 | TRBV7-3 | - | TGTGCCAGCAGCTCCTCAGGTTTAGGTCAGCCCCAGCATTTT | CASSSSGLGQPQHF
TRBJ2-3 | - | 13 | TRBV9 | - | TGTGCCAGCACTCCGCGGGGCCGGAATACGCAGTATTTT | CASTPRGRNTQYF
TRBJ2-1 | - | 18 | TRBV4-1 | - | TGCGCCAGCAGCCCGGACGGGGGTTTGGGTATGGCAACAAATGAGCAGTTCTTC | CASSPDGGLGMATNEQFF
TRBJ2-7 | - | 15 | TRBV11-1 | TRBD1 | TGTGCCAGCAGCCAAGGACAGGGGATCTCCTACGAGCAGTACTTC | CASSQGQGISYEQYF
TRBJ2-3 | - | 19 | TRBV14 | TRBD2 | TGTGCCAGCAGCCAAGTAGGAACTAGCGGGGTTGAGGGCACAGATACGCAGTATTTT | CASSQVGTSGVEGTDTQYF
TRBJ1-2 | - | 15 | TRBV4-2 | - | TGTGCCAGCAGCCAAGACGGGACTTTGACGTATGGCTACACCTTC | CASSQDGTLTYGYTF
TRBJ1-2 | - | 16 | TRBV5-8 | - | TGTGCCAGCAGCCTGGACGACTCAACAGGGAGAAATGGCTACACCTTC | CASSLDDSTGRNGYTF
TRBJ2-7 | - | 16 | TRBV11-1 | TRBD2 | TGTGCCAGCAGTATCTTTGGCGGGAGGACCAGAGACGAGCAGTACTTC | CASSIFGGRTRDEQYF
TRBJ2-5 | - | 11 | TRBV20-1 | - | TGCAGTGCCGCGGGCCAAGAGACCCAGTACTTC | CSAAGQETQYF
TRBJ2-3 | once | 15 | TRBV9 | - | TGTGCCAGCAGCGCAATACAGGGAAACACAGATACGCAGTATTTT | CASSAIQGNTDTQYF
TRBJ1-2 | - | 15 | TRBV7-3 | - | TGTGCCAGCAGCTTATATAACAGTTTAAACTATGGCTACACCTTC | CASSLYNSLNYGYTF